A selection of T cell receptor beta chains follows, all from one sample in a study of blood T cell repertoires in COVID-19. Sequencing was performed with immunoSEQ multiplex PCR; in TCRdb, only in-frame clones are kept and a portion is missing. The data hold 200,000 to 250,000 clones, with around 83% observed a single time. The sample consisted of peripheral blood. Receptors were obtained from a woman aged 50 to 60 with COVID-19, enrolled during active disease. Each CDR3 is given with its conserved first and last residue. A D gene is named only where the DNA matches it firmly. Part of the rows lack a size; the others show once, few, many or a class for expanded clones.

j_call clone_size v_call d_call cdr3_aa cdr3_nt
TRBJ2-6 NA TRBV15 TRBD1 CATSGVRQGRSSGANVLTF TGTGCCACTTCGGGCGTCCGACAGGGCCGATCCTCTGGGGCCAACGTCCTGACTTTC
TRBJ2-1 NA TRBV4-1 NA CASSQVLANNEQFF TGCGCCAGCAGCCAAGTGCTAGCGAACAATGAGCAGTTCTTC
TRBJ1-6 NA TRBV19 NA CASSSAGVISYNSPLHF TGTGCCAGTAGTTCGGCCGGGGTGATCTCCTATAATTCACCCCTCCACTTT
TRBJ2-3 NA TRBV3-1/TRBV3-2 NA CASSRALPGAQYF TGTGCCAGCAGCCGAGCCCTCCCCGGGGCGCAGTATTTT
TRBJ2-3 NA TRBV3-1/TRBV3-2 TRBD1 CASSQEGGRDTQYF TGTGCCAGCAGCCAAGAAGGGGGCCGGGATACGCAGTATTTT
TRBJ1-2 NA TRBV5-1 TRBD1 CASSSYPYLIDRVDNYGYTF TGCGCCAGCAGCTCCTACCCATATTTGATTGACAGGGTCGATAACTATGGCTACACCTTC
TRBJ1-3 NA TRBV30 NA CAWSVRSVSGNTIYF TGTGCCTGGAGTGTACGTTCAGTCTCTGGAAACACCATATATTTT
TRBJ2-1 NA TRBV11-2 NA CASSLDRMGGGEQFF TGTGCCAGCAGCTTAGATCGGATGGGGGGTGGTGAGCAGTTCTTC
TRBJ1-6 NA TRBV6-6 NA CASSYVGRSYNSPLHF TGTGCCAGCAGTTACGTAGGGAGGTCCTATAATTCACCCCTCCACTTT
TRBJ2-7 NA TRBV7-8 TRBD2 CASSLELLAGAASYEQYF TGTGCCAGCAGCTTAGAACTACTAGCGGGGGCGGCCTCCTACGAGCAGTACTTC
TRBJ1-4 NA TRBV5-1 NA CASSLNPGPNEKLFF TGCGCCAGCAGCTTGAACCCAGGGCCAAATGAAAAACTGTTTTTT
TRBJ2-5 NA TRBV29-1 NA CSVGRDQETQYF TGCAGCGTTGGGCGGGACCAAGAGACCCAGTACTTC
TRBJ2-1 NA TRBV30 NA CAWSARQGGWEQFF TGTGCCTGGAGTGCGCGGCAGGGCGGCTGGGAGCAGTTCTTC
TRBJ1-4 NA TRBV19 NA CASSISRVTTTNEKLFF TGTGCCAGTAGTATATCCAGGGTGACAACAACTAATGAAAAACTGTTTTTT
TRBJ1-2 NA TRBV20-1 NA CSAGKFYGYTF TGCAGTGCTGGCAAGTTCTATGGCTACACCTTC
TRBJ2-2 NA TRBV7-8 TRBD2 CASSPSGGARTGELFF TGTGCCAGCAGCCCTAGCGGGGGGGCGAGGACCGGGGAGCTGTTTTTT
TRBJ1-5 NA TRBV19 TRBD1 CASSIRGQGNQPQHF TGTGCCAGTAGTATCAGGGGGCAGGGCAATCAGCCCCAGCATTTT
TRBJ2-5 NA TRBV14 TRBD2 CASSPWGGAGLQETQYF TGTGCCAGCAGCCCCTGGGGTGGAGCGGGGCTCCAAGAGACCCAGTACTTC
TRBJ2-2 few TRBV19 TRBD1 CASSTQGAMLFF TGTGCCAGTAGTACCCAGGGGGCGATGCTGTTTTTT
TRBJ2-7 NA TRBV6-2/TRBV6-3 TRBD1 CASSVQGSSYEQYF TGTGCCAGCAGTGTACAGGGGAGCTCCTACGAGCAGTACTTC
TRBJ2-1 NA TRBV11-2 TRBD2 CASSLGTSLNEQFF TGTGCCAGCAGCTTAGGGACTAGCCTAAATGAGCAGTTCTTC
TRBJ2-5 NA TRBV5-4 TRBD2 CASSLRSGGAPGTQYF TGTGCCAGCAGCTTGCGAAGCGGGGGGGCCCCGGGGACCCAGTACTTC
TRBJ2-7 once TRBV7-9 NA CASSSTGPSYEQYF TGTGCCAGCAGCTCTACAGGGCCTTCCTACGAGCAGTACTTC
TRBJ1-1 NA TRBV28 TRBD1 CASIKTGETEAFF TGTGCCAGCATTAAGACAGGGGAGACTGAAGCTTTCTTT
TRBJ2-3 NA TRBV27 TRBD2 CASTRLAGNTDTQYF TGTGCCAGCACCCGACTAGCGGGGAACACAGATACGCAGTATTTT
TRBJ2-1 NA TRBV10-2 TRBD1 CASRDRNNEQFF TGCGCCAGCCGGGACAGGAACAATGAGCAGTTCTTC
TRBJ2-5 NA TRBV24-1 TRBD2 CATSVSGGETQYF TGTGCCACCAGTGTGAGCGGGGGGGAGACCCAGTACTTC
TRBJ2-7 few TRBV6-4 TRBD1 CASSPVGQSSYEQYF TGTGCCAGCAGTCCTGTGGGACAGAGCTCCTACGAGCAGTACTTC
TRBJ1-5 NA TRBV5-6 NA CASSGGGGDNQPQHF TGTGCCAGCAGCGGGGGAGGGGGTGATAATCAGCCCCAGCATTTT
TRBJ2-7 NA TRBV7-8 TRBD2 CASSLVPSGFYEQYF TGTGCCAGCAGCTTAGTGCCTAGCGGATTTTACGAGCAGTACTTC
TRBJ2-7 NA TRBV12-2 NA CASRLWASGDSYEQYF TGTGCAAGTCGCTTATGGGCTAGCGGGGACTCCTACGAGCAGTACTTC
TRBJ1-2 NA TRBV12-3/TRBV12-4 NA CASSFTAYYGYTF TGTGCCAGCAGCTTTACAGCCTACTATGGCTACACCTTC
TRBJ2-2 NA TRBV12-1 NA CASSLRTGGKGAGELFF TGTGCCAGCAGCTTGAGGACAGGGGGCAAAGGGGCCGGGGAGCTGTTTTTT
TRBJ1-2 NA TRBV28 TRBD1 CASSILFGTEGGYTF TGTGCCAGCAGTATCTTGTTTGGGACAGAGGGGGGCTACACCTTC
TRBJ1-1 NA TRBV10-3 TRBD1 CAIRAGTENTEAFF TGTGCCATCAGGGCCGGGACAGAGAACACTGAAGCTTTCTTT
TRBJ2-3 NA TRBV27 TRBD2 CASSQPFFGGAGDTQYF TGTGCCAGCAGTCAGCCTTTCTTCGGGGGGGCGGGAGATACGCAGTATTTT
TRBJ1-5 NA TRBV6-2/TRBV6-3 NA CASSYRGLRINQPQHF TGTGCCAGCAGTTATCGGGGACTTAGGATCAATCAGCCCCAGCATTTT
TRBJ1-2 NA TRBV9 NA CASSAGSSNYGYTF TGTGCCAGCAGCGCAGGATCTTCTAACTATGGCTACACCTTC
TRBJ2-7 few TRBV4-1 NA CASSQPGTADREQYF TGCGCCAGCAGCCAGCCAGGGACTGCCGATCGGGAGCAGTACTTC
TRBJ1-1 NA TRBV30 NA CAWSVGTQWPPMNTEAFF TGTGCCTGGAGTGTGGGGACTCAATGGCCTCCCATGAACACTGAAGCTTTCTTT
TRBJ1-2 NA TRBV11-3 NA CASSLVYGSKDYGYTF TGTGCCAGCAGCTTAGTTTACGGGAGCAAGGACTATGGCTACACCTTC
TRBJ1-5 NA TRBV6-5 NA CASSSSGGSNQPQHF TGTGCCAGCAGCTCTTCTGGGGGCAGCAATCAGCCCCAGCATTTT
TRBJ2-2 NA TRBV19 NA CATSTNTGELFF TGTGCCACCTCGACAAACACCGGGGAGCTGTTTTTT
TRBJ1-4 NA TRBV4-3 NA CASSQDRGNNYNEKLFF TGCGCCAGCAGCCAAGATAGGGGGAACAACTATAATGAAAAACTGTTTTTT
TRBJ1-1 NA TRBV20-1 NA CSARTGKAFF TGCAGTGCTAGGACGGGAAAGGCTTTCTTT
TRBJ2-7 NA TRBV5-1 NA CASSGNSYEQYF TGCGCCAGCTCAGGGAATAGTTACGAGCAGTACTTC
TRBJ2-3 NA TRBV7-2 NA CASSLGGATHTQYF TGTGCCAGCAGCCTAGGGGGAGCTACGCATACGCAGTATTTT
TRBJ1-1 NA TRBV27 TRBD1 CASRKYPTGGTEAFF TGTGCCAGCAGGAAATACCCGACAGGGGGCACTGAAGCTTTCTTT
TRBJ1-4 NA TRBV5-1 NA CASSPSRQGTNEKLFF TGCGCCAGCAGCCCGAGCCGGCAGGGGACTAATGAAAAACTGTTTTTT
TRBJ1-5 few TRBV13 TRBD1 CASSLGGGRGSNQPQHF TGTGCCAGCAGCTTAGGAGGGGGCCGCGGAAGCAATCAGCCCCAGCATTTT
TRBJ2-1 NA TRBV27 TRBD1 CASRPDRAAYNEQFF TGTGCCAGCAGACCTGACAGGGCGGCGTACAATGAGCAGTTCTTC
TRBJ2-1 NA TRBV5-1 NA CASSPSGRANEQFF TGCGCCAGCAGCCCGAGTGGCAGGGCAAATGAGCAGTTCTTC
TRBJ1-5 NA TRBV2 NA CASSEARAIGRNQPQHF TGTGCCAGCAGTGAAGCGCGGGCTATCGGTCGGAATCAGCCCCAGCATTTT
TRBJ2-1 once TRBV27 TRBD2 CASSHHSGGASGSEQFF TGTGCCAGCAGTCATCATAGCGGGGGGGCCTCCGGTAGTGAGCAGTTCTTC
TRBJ2-2 once TRBV25-1 TRBD1 CASSEWGTAGELFF TGTGCCAGCAGTGAATGGGGGACAGCCGGGGAGCTGTTTTTT
TRBJ2-7 NA TRBV11-2 TRBD2 CASSRTSGGAGEQYF TGTGCCAGCAGCCGTACTAGCGGGGGGGCCGGTGAGCAGTACTTC
TRBJ2-6 NA TRBV11-2 NA CASSPYRTPDSGANVLTF TGTGCCAGCAGCCCTTACCGTACCCCAGACTCTGGGGCCAACGTCCTGACTTTC
TRBJ1-4 few TRBV15 NA CATSRVLQGNEKLFF TGTGCCACCAGCAGAGTGCTGCAGGGGAATGAAAAACTGTTTTTT
TRBJ1-5 NA TRBV4-1 TRBD1 CASSPGTGGSNQPQHF TGCGCCAGCAGCCCAGGGACAGGGGGGAGCAATCAGCCCCAGCATTTT
TRBJ1-4 NA TRBV5-1 TRBD1 CASSSGTGVEKLFF TGCGCCAGCAGCTCAGGGACAGGGGTAGAAAAACTGTTTTTT